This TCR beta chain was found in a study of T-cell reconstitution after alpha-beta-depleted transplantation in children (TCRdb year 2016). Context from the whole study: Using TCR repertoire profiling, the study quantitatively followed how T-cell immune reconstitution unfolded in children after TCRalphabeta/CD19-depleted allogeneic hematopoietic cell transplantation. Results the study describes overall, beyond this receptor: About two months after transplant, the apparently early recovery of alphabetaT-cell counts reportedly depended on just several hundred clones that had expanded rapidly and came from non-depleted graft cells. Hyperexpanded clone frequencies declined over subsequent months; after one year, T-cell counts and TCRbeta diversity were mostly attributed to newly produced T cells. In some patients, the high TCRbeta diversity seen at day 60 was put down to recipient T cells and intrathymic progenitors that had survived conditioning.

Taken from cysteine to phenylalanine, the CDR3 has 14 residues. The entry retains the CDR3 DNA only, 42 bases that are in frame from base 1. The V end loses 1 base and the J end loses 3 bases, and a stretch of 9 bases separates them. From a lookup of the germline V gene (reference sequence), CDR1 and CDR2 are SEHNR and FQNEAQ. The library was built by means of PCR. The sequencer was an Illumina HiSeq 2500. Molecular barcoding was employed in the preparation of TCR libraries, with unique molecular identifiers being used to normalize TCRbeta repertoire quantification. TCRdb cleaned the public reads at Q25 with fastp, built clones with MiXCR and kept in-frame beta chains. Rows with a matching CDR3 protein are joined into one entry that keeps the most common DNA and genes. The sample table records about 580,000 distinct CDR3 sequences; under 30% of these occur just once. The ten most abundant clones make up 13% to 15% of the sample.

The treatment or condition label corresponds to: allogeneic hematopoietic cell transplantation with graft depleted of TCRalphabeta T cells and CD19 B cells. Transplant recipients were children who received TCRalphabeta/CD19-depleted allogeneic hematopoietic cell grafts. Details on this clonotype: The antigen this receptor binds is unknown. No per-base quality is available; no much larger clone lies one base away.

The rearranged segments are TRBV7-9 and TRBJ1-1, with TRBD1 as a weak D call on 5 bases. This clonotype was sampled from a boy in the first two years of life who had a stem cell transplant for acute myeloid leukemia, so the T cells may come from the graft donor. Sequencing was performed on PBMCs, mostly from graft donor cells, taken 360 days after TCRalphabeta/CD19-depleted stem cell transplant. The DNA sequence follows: TGTGCCAGCAGCTTAGGAGGGGACGACACTGAAGCTTTCTTT. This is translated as CASSLGGDDTEAFF. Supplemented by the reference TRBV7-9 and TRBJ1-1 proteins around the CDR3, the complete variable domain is DTGVSQNPRHKITKRGQNVTFRCDPISEHNRLYWYRQTLGQGPEFLTYFQNEAQLEKSRLLSDRFSAERPKGSFSTLEIQRTEQGDSAMYLCASSLGGDDTEAFFGQGTRLTVV.